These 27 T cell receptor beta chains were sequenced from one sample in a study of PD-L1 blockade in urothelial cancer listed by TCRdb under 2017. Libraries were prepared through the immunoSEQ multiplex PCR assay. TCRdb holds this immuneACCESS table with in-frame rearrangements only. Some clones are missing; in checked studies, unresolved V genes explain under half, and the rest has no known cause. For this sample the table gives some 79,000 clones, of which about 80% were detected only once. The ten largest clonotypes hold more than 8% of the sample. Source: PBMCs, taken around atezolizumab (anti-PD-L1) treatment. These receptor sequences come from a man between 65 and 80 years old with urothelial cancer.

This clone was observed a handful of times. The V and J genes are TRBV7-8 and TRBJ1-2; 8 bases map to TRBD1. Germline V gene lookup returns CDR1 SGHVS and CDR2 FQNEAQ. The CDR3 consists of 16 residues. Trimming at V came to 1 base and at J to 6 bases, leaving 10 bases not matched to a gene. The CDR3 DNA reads TGTGCCAGCAGCTTAGAGGGACGACAGGGGAGGAATGGCTACACCTTC. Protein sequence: CASSLEGRQGRNGYTF. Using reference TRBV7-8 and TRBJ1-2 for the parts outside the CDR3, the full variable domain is GAGVSQSPRYKVAKRGQDVALRCDPISGHVSLFWYQQALGQGPEFLTYFQNEAQLDKSGLPSDRFFAERPEGSVSTLKIQRTQQEDSAVYLCASSLEGRQGRNGYTFGSGTRLTVV.

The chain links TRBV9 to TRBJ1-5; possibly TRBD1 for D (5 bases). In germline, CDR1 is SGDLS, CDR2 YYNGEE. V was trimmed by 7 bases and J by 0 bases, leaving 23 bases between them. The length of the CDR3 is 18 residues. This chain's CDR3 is CASLSPARRQNSNQPQHF. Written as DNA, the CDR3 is TGTGCCAGCCTCAGTCCGGCACGCCGACAGAATAGCAATCAGCCCCAGCATTTT.

The DNA of the CDR3 is TGTGCCAGCAGCCCCGGGACTAGCCCCTCGTCCATTCAGTACTTC. It encodes CASSPGTSPSSIQYF. The V call is TRBV7-6, the J call TRBJ2-4; 9 bases are shared with TRBD2. Trimming cost V 5 bases and J 9 bases; bases outside gene matches: 11. This CDR3 spans 15 amino acids. CDR1 and CDR2 from the germline V gene are SGHVS and FNYEAQ.

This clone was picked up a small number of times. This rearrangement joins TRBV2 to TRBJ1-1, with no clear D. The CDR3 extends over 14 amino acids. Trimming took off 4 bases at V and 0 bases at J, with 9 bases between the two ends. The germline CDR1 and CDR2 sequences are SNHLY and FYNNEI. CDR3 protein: CASSVGRLNTEAFF. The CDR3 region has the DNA TGTGCCAGCAGTGTGGGGAGATTGAACACTGAAGCTTTCTTT.

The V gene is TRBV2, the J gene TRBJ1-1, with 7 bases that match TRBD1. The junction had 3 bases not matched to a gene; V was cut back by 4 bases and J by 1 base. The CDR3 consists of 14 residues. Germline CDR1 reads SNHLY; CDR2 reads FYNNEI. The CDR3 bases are TGTGCCAGCAGTGGTCAGGGGGGGAACACTGAAGCTTTCTTT. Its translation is CASSGQGGNTEAFF.

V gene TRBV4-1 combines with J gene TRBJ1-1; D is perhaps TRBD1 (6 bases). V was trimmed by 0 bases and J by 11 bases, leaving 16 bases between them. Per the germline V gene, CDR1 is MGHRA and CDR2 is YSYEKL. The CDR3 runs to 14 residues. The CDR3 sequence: CASSQDSQGWAAFF. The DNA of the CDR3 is TGCGCCAGCAGCCAAGATTCCCAGGGGTGGGCGGCTTTCTTT.

In nucleotides, the CDR3 is TGTGCCAGCAGCGAGGGACAGGTCCAAGAGACCCAGTACTTC. Its translation: CASSEGQVQETQYF. The chain couples TRBV5-4 to TRBJ2-5; TRBD1 matches 8 bases. Unmatched junction bases numbered 3, after V lost 4 bases and J lost 1 base. The CDR3 length is 14 residues. Germline V CDR1 and CDR2: SGHNT, YYREEE (reference sequence).

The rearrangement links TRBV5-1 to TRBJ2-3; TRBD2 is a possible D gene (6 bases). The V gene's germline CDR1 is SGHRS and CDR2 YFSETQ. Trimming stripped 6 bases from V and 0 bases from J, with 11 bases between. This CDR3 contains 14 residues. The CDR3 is CASTPGLSTDTQYF. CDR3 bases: TGCGCCAGCACCCCGGGACTCAGCACAGATACGCAGTATTTT. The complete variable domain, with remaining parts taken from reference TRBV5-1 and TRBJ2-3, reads KAGVTQTPRYLIKTRGQQVTLSCSPISGHRSVSWYQQTPGQGLQFLFEYFSETQRNKGNFPGRFSGRQFSNSRSEMNVSTLELGDSALYLCASTPGLSTDTQYFGPGTRLTVL.

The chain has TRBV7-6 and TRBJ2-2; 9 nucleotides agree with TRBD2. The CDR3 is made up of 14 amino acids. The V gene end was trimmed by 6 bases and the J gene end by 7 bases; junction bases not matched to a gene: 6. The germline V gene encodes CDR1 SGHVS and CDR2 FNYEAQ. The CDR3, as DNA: TGTGCCAGCAGACCGCGGGGGGGCGACGGGGAGCTGTTTTTT. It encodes CASRPRGGDGELFF.

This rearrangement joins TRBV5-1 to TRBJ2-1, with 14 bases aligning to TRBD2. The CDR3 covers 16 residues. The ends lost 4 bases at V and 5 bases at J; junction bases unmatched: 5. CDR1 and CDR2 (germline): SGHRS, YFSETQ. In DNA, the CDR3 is TGCGCCAGCAGCACGACTAGCGGGAGGGTCCACAATGAGCAGTTCTTC. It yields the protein CASSTTSGRVHNEQFF.

CDR3 in amino acids: CSGGETNYGYTF. The CDR3 region has the DNA TGCAGCGGGGGGGAGACTAACTATGGCTACACCTTC. V usage is TRBV29-1 and J usage is TRBJ1-2, with D possibly TRBD1 on 5 matching bases. CDR1 is SQVTM and CDR2 is ANQGSEA in the germline V gene. This CDR3 has 12 amino acids. V dropped 7 bases and J dropped 0 bases, with 9 bases sitting between them.

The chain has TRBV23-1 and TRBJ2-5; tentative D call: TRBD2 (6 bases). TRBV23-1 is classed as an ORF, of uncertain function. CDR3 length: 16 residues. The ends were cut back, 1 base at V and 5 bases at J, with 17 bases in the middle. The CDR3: CASSQFWRAAWETQYF. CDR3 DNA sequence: TGCGCCAGCAGTCAATTCTGGAGGGCGGCCTGGGAGACCCAGTACTTC.

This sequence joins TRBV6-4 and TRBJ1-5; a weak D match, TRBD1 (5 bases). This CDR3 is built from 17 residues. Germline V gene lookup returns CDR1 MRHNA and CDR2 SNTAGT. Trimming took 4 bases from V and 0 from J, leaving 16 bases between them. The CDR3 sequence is CASSGGTDLYSNQPQHF. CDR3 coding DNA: TGTGCCAGCAGTGGCGGGACCGATCTTTATAGCAATCAGCCCCAGCATTTT.

CDR3 sequence: CASSVVTRGPTSTDTQYF. The CDR3 DNA reads TGTGCCAGCAGCGTAGTTACCAGGGGACCCACTAGCACAGATACGCAGTATTTT. V gene TRBV9 combines with J gene TRBJ2-3, with a possible D match to TRBD1 (6 bases). The ends were cut back, 0 bases at V and 0 bases at J, with 17 bases in the middle. The CDR3 length is 18 residues. Germline V gene lookup returns CDR1 SGDLS and CDR2 YYNGEE.

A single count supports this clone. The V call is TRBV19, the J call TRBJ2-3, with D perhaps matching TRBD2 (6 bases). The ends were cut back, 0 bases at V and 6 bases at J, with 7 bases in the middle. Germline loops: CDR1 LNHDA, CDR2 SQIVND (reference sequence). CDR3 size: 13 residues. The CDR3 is CASSIDRGDTQYF. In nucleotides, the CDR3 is TGTGCCAGTAGTATAGATCGGGGGGATACGCAGTATTTT.

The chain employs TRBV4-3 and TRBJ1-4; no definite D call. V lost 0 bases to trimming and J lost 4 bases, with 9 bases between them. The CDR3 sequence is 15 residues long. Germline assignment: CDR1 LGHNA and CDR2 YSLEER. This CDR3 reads CASSQDRLINEKLFF. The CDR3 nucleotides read TGCGCCAGCAGCCAAGACAGGTTGATTAATGAAAAACTGTTTTTT.

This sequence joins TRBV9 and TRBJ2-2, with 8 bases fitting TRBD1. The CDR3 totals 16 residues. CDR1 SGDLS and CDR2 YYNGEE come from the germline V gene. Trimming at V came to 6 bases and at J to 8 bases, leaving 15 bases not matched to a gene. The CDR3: CASTIHGTGRLGELFF. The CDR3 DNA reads TGTGCCAGCACCATACACGGGACAGGCCGTCTAGGGGAGCTGTTTTTT.

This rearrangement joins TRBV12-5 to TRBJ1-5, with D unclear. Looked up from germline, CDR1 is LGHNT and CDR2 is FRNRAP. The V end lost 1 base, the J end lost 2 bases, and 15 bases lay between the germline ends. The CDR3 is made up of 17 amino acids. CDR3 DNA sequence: TGTGCTAGTGGTTTGGCGCGGGTGGGCATGGGCAATCAGCCCCAGCATTTT. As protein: CASGLARVGMGNQPQHF.

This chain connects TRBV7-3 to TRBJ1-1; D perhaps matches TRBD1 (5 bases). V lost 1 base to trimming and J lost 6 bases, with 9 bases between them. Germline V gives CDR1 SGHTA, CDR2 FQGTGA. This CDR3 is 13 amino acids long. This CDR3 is CASSLKGGAEAFF. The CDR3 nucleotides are TGTGCCAGCAGCTTAAAAGGAGGGGCTGAAGCTTTCTTT.

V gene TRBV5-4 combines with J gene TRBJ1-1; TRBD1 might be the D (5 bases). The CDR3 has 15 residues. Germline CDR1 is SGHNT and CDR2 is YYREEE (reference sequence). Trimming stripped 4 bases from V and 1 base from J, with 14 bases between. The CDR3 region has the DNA TGTGCCAGCAGCCGTGGGACTTTCCAGAACACTGAAGCTTTCTTT. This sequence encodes CASSRGTFQNTEAFF.

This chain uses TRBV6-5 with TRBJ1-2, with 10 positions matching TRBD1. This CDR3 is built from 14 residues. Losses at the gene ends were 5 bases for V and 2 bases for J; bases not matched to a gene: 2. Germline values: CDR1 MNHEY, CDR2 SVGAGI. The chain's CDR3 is CASSRDRGNYGYTF. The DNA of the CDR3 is TGTGCCAGCAGTCGGGACAGGGGAAACTATGGCTACACCTTC.

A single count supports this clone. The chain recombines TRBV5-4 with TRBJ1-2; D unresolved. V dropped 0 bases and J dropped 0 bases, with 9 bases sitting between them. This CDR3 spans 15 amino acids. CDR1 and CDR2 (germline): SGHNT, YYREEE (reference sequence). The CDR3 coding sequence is TGTGCCAGCAGCTTGGTGGGCGCAGCTAACTATGGCTACACCTTC. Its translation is CASSLVGAANYGYTF.

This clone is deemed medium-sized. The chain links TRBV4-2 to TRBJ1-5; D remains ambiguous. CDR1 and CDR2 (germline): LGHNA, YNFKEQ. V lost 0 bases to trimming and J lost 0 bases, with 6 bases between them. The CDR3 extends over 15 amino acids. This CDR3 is CASSQEHYSNQPQHF. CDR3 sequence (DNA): TGTGCCAGCAGCCAAGAACATTATAGCAATCAGCCCCAGCATTTT.

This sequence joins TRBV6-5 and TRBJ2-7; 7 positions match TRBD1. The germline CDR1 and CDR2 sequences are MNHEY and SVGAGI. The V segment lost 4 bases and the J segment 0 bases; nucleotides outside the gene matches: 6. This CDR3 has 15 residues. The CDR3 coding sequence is TGTGCCAGCAGTTTAGACAGGGACCTCTCCTACGAGCAGTACTTC. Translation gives CASSLDRDLSYEQYF.

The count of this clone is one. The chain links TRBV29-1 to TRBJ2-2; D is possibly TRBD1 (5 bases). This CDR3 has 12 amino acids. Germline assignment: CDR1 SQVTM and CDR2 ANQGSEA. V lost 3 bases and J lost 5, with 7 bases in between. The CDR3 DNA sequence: TGCAGCGTTGAGCCAGGGACCGGGGAGCTGTTTTTT. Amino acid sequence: CSVEPGTGELFF.

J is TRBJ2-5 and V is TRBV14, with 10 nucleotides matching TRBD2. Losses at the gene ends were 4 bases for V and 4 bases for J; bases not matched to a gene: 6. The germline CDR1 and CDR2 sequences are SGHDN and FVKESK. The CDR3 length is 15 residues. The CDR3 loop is CASSLSLAGGETQYF. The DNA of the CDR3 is TGTGCCAGCAGCCTGTCCTTAGCGGGAGGAGAGACCCAGTACTTC.

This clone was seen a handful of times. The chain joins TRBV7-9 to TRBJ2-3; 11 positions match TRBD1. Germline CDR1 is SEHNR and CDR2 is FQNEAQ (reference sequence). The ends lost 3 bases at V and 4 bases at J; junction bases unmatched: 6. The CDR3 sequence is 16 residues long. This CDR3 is CASSFGTGGRADTQYF. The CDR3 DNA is TGTGCCAGCAGCTTCGGGACAGGGGGTCGAGCAGATACGCAGTATTTT.